Listed below are T cell receptor beta chains from one sample, sequenced in a study of cytomegalovirus exposure and HLA in healthy donors. Sequencing was performed with immunoSEQ multiplex PCR; in TCRdb, only in-frame clones are kept and a portion is missing. This table has more than 200,000 clones, 65% to 90% appearing once. The sequenced sample consisted of PBMCs. These receptors came from a girl aged 10-17 years in good health and CMV-seronegative. CDR3s include the opening cysteine and the closing phenylalanine or tryptophan. Fields, in order: J gene, V gene, clone size, D gene, CDR3 protein, CDR3 DNA. The D gene is left open where the match is weak. The size field is filled for only some rows; it gives once, few, many or a size class.

TRBJ1-1 TRBV28 few . CASSSAGVNTEAFF TGTGCCAGCAGTTCCGCAGGGGTGAACACTGAAGCTTTCTTT
TRBJ2-3 TRBV6-4 once TRBD2 CASSPLAGASTDTQYF TGTGCCAGCAGTCCACTAGCGGGAGCGAGCACAGATACGCAGTATTTT
TRBJ1-5 TRBV6-6 . . CASKGGGAHQPQHF TGTGCCAGCAAGGGGGGGGGAGCTCATCAGCCCCAGCATTTT
TRBJ1-1 TRBV28 . . CASSLPIRNTEAFF TGTGCCAGCAGTCTTCCTATACGTAACACTGAAGCTTTCTTT
TRBJ2-7 TRBV11-2 few . CASSLAPREHYEQYF TGTGCCAGCAGCTTAGCCCCTAGAGAACACTACGAGCAGTACTTC
TRBJ1-1 TRBV28 . TRBD1 CASSLTGSGNTEAFF TGTGCCAGCAGCTTGACAGGGTCGGGGAACACTGAAGCTTTCTTT
TRBJ1-3 TRBV28 . . CASSNRLTGNTIYF TGTGCCAGCAGTAACAGGTTAACTGGAAACACCATATATTTT
TRBJ2-7 TRBV19 . TRBD2 CASSINSGGPYEQYF TGTGCCAGTAGTATTAATAGCGGGGGGCCCTACGAGCAGTACTTC
TRBJ1-3 TRBV6-1 . . CASSGSVVPGNTIYF TGTGCCAGCAGTGGATCAGTTGTCCCTGGAAACACCATATATTTT
TRBJ1-6 TRBV28 . . CASGRTWGGYNSPLHF TGTGCCAGCGGACGGACATGGGGGGGCTATAATTCACCCCTCCACTTT
TRBJ2-2 TRBV5-1 once . CASSASTGYDTGELFF TGCGCCAGCAGCGCCAGCACAGGGTACGACACCGGGGAGCTGTTTTTT
TRBJ2-7 TRBV19 . . CASSPGAYEQYF TGTGCCAGTAGCCCCGGGGCCTACGAGCAGTACTTC
TRBJ2-7 TRBV5-1 . TRBD1 CASSLTGQGNFEQYF TGCGCCAGCAGCTTGACGGGACAGGGGAACTTCGAGCAGTACTTC
TRBJ2-5 TRBV20-1 once . CSARGGETQYF TGCAGTGCTAGAGGAGGGGAGACCCAGTACTTC
TRBJ2-7 TRBV19 . . CASSWQFNYEQYF TGTGCCAGTAGTTGGCAGTTCAACTACGAGCAGTACTTC
TRBJ2-7 TRBV5-1 . . CASSLESSRSYEQYF TGCGCCAGCAGCTTGGAGTCGAGCCGCTCCTACGAGCAGTACTTC